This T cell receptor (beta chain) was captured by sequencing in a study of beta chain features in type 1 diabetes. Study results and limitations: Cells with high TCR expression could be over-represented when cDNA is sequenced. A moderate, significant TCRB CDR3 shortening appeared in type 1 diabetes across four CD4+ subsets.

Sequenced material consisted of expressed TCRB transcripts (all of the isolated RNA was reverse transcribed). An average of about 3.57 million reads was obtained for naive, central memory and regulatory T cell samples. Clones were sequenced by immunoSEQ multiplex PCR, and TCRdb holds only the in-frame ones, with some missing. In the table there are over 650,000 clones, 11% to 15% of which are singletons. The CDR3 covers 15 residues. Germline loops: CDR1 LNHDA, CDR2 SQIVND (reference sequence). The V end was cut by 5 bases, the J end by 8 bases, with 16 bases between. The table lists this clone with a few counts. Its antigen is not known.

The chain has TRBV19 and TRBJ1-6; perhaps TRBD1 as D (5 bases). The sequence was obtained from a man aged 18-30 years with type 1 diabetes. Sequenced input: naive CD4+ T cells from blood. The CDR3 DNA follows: TGTGCCAGTAGTCGAGGCACCAGGGTCGATTCACCCCTCCACTTT. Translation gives CASSRGTRVDSPLHF.